These 8 T cell receptor beta chains came from one sample sequenced in a study of T cells after yellow fever vaccination. TCRdb passed the 5' RACE reads through MiXCR, listing each CDR3 protein once. The table lists approximately 600,000 distinct CDR3 sequences, roughly an eighth of them singletons. The sample consisted of PBMCs, taken on the day of the yellow fever booster vaccination. The receptors were sampled from a man aged 25 to 45 who received the YFV17D yellow fever vaccine.

V gene TRBV6-5 combines with J gene TRBJ2-3; D perhaps matches TRBD1 (5 bases). The germline CDR1 and CDR2 sequences are MNHEY and SVGAGI. The CDR3 length is 16 residues. V was clipped by 2 bases and J by 0 bases, with 12 bases between them. CDR3 sequence: CASSYGQGHSTDTQYF. The CDR3 bases are TGTGCCAGCAGTTACGGGCAGGGCCATAGCACAGATACGCAGTATTTT.

This chain uses TRBV7-2 with TRBJ2-3; possible D gene TRBD2, 7 bases. Germline V gene lookup returns CDR1 SGHTA and CDR2 FQGNSA. This CDR3 region has 12 residues. V was shortened by 5 bases and J by 10 bases, with 13 bases between the two germline ends. The CDR3 loop is CASSGGGESQYF. Written as DNA, the CDR3 is TGTGCCAGCAGCGGAGGGGGGGAATCGCAGTATTTT. Variable domain in full (rest from reference TRBV7-2 and TRBJ2-3): GAGVSQSPSNKVTEKGKDVELRCDPISGHTALYWYRQSLGQGLEFLIYFQGNSAPDKSGLPSDRFSAERTGGSVSTLTIQRTQQEDSAVYLCASSGGGESQYFGPGTRLTVL.

This sequence joins TRBV29-1 and TRBJ2-7; D is perhaps TRBD2 (7 bases). This CDR3 spans 15 amino acids. Germline values: CDR1 SQVTM, CDR2 ANQGSEA. Trimming took 3 bases from V and 7 from J, leaving 22 bases between them. The CDR3 sequence is CSVDPGGGGIGEQYF. DNA for the CDR3: TGCAGCGTTGATCCGGGGGGAGGGGGGATCGGGGAGCAGTACTTC.

V gene TRBV20-1 combines with J gene TRBJ2-1; D gene uncertain. The CDR3 extends over 17 amino acids. The V end was cut by 0 bases, the J end by 4 bases, with 19 bases between. Germline V gene sequence: CDR1 DFQATT, CDR2 SNEGSKA (reference sequence). The CDR3 here is CSARDRTSSESYNEQFF. DNA for the CDR3: TGCAGTGCTAGAGATCGGACCTCCTCCGAAAGTTACAATGAGCAGTTCTTC.

The sample holds a few counts of this clonotype. The chain links TRBV9 to TRBJ2-7, with D tentatively TRBD1 (5 bases). Per germline, CDR1 SGDLS and CDR2 YYNGEE. The CDR3 loop spans 15 amino acids. The V end was cut by 0 bases, the J end by 7 bases, with 17 bases between. For the CDR3, the DNA is TGTGCCAGCAGCGTAGAGGACACCGGCCTAGGTGAGCAGTACTTC. The encoded protein is CASSVEDTGLGEQYF.

The chain recombines TRBV20-1 with TRBJ1-4; no definite D call. The CDR3 has 14 residues. V shed 1 base and J shed 4 bases, with 10 bases lying between them. Germline V gene data show CDR1 as DFQATT and CDR2 as SNEGSKA (reference sequence). In nucleotides, the CDR3 is TGCAGTGCTAGAGCGGCAGAGTATAATGAAAAACTGTTTTTT. Its protein is CSARAAEYNEKLFF.

The J gene is TRBJ1-3, the V gene TRBV3-1; D is uncertain. Germline V gene data show CDR1 as LGHDT and CDR2 as YNNKEL (reference sequence). The CDR3 has 17 residues. With 4 bases removed from V and 4 bases from J, the gap between germline ends came to 20 bases. This CDR3 reads CASSLGGYGLNGNTIYF. In DNA, the CDR3 is TGTGCCAGCAGCCTCGGCGGGTACGGATTAAACGGAAACACCATATATTTT. The whole variable domain, filled in from reference TRBV3-1 and TRBJ1-3, reads DTAVSQTPKYLVTQMGNDKSIKCEQNLGHDTMYWYKQDSKKFLKIMFSYNNKELIINETVPNRFSPKSPDKAHLNLHINSLELGDSAVYFCASSLGGYGLNGNTIYFGEGSWLTVV.

Only a few counts were recorded for this clonotype. The chain uses TRBV3-1 and TRBJ2-4; 7 bases are a match to TRBD2. CDR1 LGHDT and CDR2 YNNKEL come from the germline V gene (reference sequence). The CDR3 runs to 17 residues. V lost 1 base, J lost 1 base, and 7 bases stayed unmatched. For the CDR3, the DNA is TGTGCCAGCAGCCAAGGTGGCCAGCGGGGTGCCAAAAACATTCAGTACTTC. It encodes CASSQGGQRGAKNIQYF.